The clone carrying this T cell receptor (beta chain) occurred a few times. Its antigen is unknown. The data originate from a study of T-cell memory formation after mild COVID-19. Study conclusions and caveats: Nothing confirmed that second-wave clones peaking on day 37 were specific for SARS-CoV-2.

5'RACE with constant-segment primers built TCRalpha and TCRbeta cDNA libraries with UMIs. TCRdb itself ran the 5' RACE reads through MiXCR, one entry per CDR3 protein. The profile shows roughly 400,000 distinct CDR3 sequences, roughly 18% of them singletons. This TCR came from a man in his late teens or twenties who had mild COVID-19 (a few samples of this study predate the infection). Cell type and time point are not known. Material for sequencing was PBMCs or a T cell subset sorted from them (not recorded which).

CDR3 nucleotide sequence: TGCAGTTCAGGATGGGGGAGCACAGATACGCAGTATTTT. It is translated as CSSGWGSTDTQYF. V gene TRBV20-1 combines with J gene TRBJ2-3, with D perhaps TRBD1 or TRBD2 (5 bases each). Germline V gives CDR1 DFQATT, CDR2 SNEGSKA (reference sequence). The CDR3 has 13 residues. Trimming stripped 8 bases from V and 0 bases from J, with 12 bases between.